These 22 T cell receptor beta chains came from one sample sequenced in a study of post-analysis software for immune sequencing data. Whole-study results and caveats: Compared with controls, patients had more of about 5 TRBV segments, including TRBV5-6, TRBV5-1 and TRBV20-1.

Their antigen targets remain unknown. Unique molecular identifiers were built into the TCR beta cDNA libraries. TCRdb passed the PCR reads through MiXCR, listing each CDR3 protein once. Here the sample spans about 540,000 distinct CDR3 sequences, around 36% being singletons. Sequencing input: blood. The receptors come from a girl aged 2 to 17 with multiple sclerosis.

This clonotype was seen more than once but under ten times. The rearrangement uses TRBV5-6 and TRBJ2-5; D might be TRBD1 (6 bases). V was clipped by 4 bases and J by 2 bases, with 18 bases between them. This CDR3 contains 16 residues. Germline V gene sequence: CDR1 SGHDT, CDR2 YYEEEE. The DNA of the CDR3 is TGTGCCAGCAGCCCCCGTCTTGGGGGCAATCAAGAGACCCAGTACTTC. Amino acids: CASSPRLGGNQETQYF.

In this sample, this clonotype turned up a few times. J is TRBJ2-3 and V is TRBV7-9; D is ambiguous. Germline CDR1 is SEHNR and CDR2 is FQNEAQ (reference sequence). CDR3 size: 13 residues. V was cut by 7 bases and J by 7 bases, with 15 bases left in between. The CDR3 coding sequence is TGTGCCAGCACCGATCGAACGGCTTATACGCAGTATTTT. It codes for CASTDRTAYTQYF.

The rearrangement joins TRBV6-2 or TRBV6-3 to TRBJ2-3; possibly TRBD2 for D (6 bases). The V and J ends lost 10 bases and 1 base respectively, with 12 bases between them. The CDR3 covers 13 residues. The V gene's germline CDR1 is MNHEY and CDR2 SVGEGT. This CDR3 is CATRSGGTDTQYF. The CDR3, as DNA: TGTGCCACCCGGTCGGGGGGCACAGATACGCAGTATTTT.

This sequence joins TRBV7-3 and TRBJ2-3; D may be TRBD1 or TRBD2 (6 bases each). The CDR3 length is 15 residues. V lost 5 bases and J lost 9, with 21 bases in between. In germline, CDR1 is SGHTA, CDR2 FQGTGA. This chain's CDR3 is CASSQGGGPGMTQYF. The CDR3 nucleotides are TGTGCCAGCAGCCAAGGAGGGGGGCCGGGCATGACGCAGTATTTT.

This clonotype came up a few times. CDR3 sequence: CSVESPDRGPYEQYF. The CDR3 nucleotides are TGCAGCGTTGAATCCCCGGACAGGGGGCCCTACGAGCAGTACTTC. This chain connects TRBV29-1 to TRBJ2-7, with TRBD1 matching over 11 bases. This CDR3 has 15 amino acids. Trimming took 2 bases from V and 2 from J; bases not matched to a gene: 5. From germline, CDR1 is SQVTM and CDR2 ANQGSEA.

The chain links TRBV9 to TRBJ1-1; D is possibly TRBD1 (5 bases). The CDR3 runs 15 residues. Per the germline V gene, CDR1 is SGDLS and CDR2 is YYNGEE. V lost 3 bases to trimming and J lost 0 bases, with 12 bases between them. Here the CDR3 DNA reads TGTGCCAGCAGCGCCCGGGACGGGTTGAACACTGAAGCTTTCTTT. Encoded protein: CASSARDGLNTEAFF.

The chain employs TRBV7-2 and TRBJ2-1; D tentatively reads TRBD1 or TRBD2 (5 bases each). The germline V and J ends were trimmed by 3 bases and 4 bases, with 13 bases remaining between them. The CDR3 consists of 15 residues. Germline CDR1 and CDR2: SGHTA and FQGNSA. For the CDR3, the DNA is TGTGCCAGCAGCTTCTCGGGGACCTATTACAATGAGCAGTTCTTC. It codes for CASSFSGTYYNEQFF.

The chain carries TRBV12-3 or TRBV12-4 and TRBJ1-2; D ambiguous. V was shortened by 3 bases and J by 6 bases, with 11 bases between the two germline ends. The CDR3 runs 13 residues. CDR3 sequence (DNA): TGTGCCAGCAGTTTCGACATTCCCAATGGCTACACCTTC. The encoded protein is CASSFDIPNGYTF.

This clonotype was observed a handful of times. The chain links TRBV5-1 to TRBJ1-2; D is unresolved. Trimming took 0 bases from V and 1 from J, leaving 13 bases between them. The germline V gene encodes CDR1 SGHRS and CDR2 YFSETQ. The CDR3 is 16 amino acids. This CDR3 is CASSLGSRLRNYGYTF. In DNA, the CDR3 is TGCGCCAGCAGCTTGGGATCCAGGCTTCGTAACTATGGCTACACCTTC.

The V and J genes are TRBV12-3 or TRBV12-4 and TRBJ2-1; a possible D gene is TRBD2 (6 bases). V lost 9 bases and J 0 bases, leaving 9 bases between the germline ends. The CDR3 is 13 amino acids. The CDR3 is CASGGNSYNEQFF. CDR3 coding DNA: TGTGCCAGTGGGGGGAACTCCTACAATGAGCAGTTCTTC.

The genes are TRBV6-5 and TRBJ2-7, with D unresolved. Germline CDR1 reads MNHEY; CDR2 reads SVGAGI. The CDR3 runs to 14 residues. V was clipped by 7 bases and J by 2 bases, with 15 bases between them. In DNA form, the CDR3 reads TGTGCCAGCACCCAACCCGGAGAAACCTACGAGCAGTACTTC. This gives the protein CASTQPGETYEQYF.

The table lists this clonotype with a few counts. The chain recombines TRBV27 with TRBJ2-1, with TRBD2 as a possible D gene (6 bases). V lost 2 bases to trimming and J lost 2 bases, with 10 bases between them. The CDR3 consists of 15 residues. Germline-derived CDR1 and CDR2 are MNHEY and SMNVEV (reference sequence). The CDR3 loop is CASSLAGLPYNEQFF. In DNA form, the CDR3 reads TGTGCCAGCAGTTTAGCGGGGCTTCCCTACAATGAGCAGTTCTTC.

This chain links TRBV29-1 with TRBJ1-1; 7 bases match TRBD1. Germline loops: CDR1 SQVTM, CDR2 ANQGSEA. CDR3 size: 11 residues. The V gene end was trimmed by 7 bases and the J gene end by 7 bases; junction bases not matched to a gene: 6. DNA for the CDR3: TGCAGCGGCGGACAGGTACGTGAAGCTTTCTTT. It translates to CSGGQVREAFF.

In this sample, this clonotype turned up a few times. This chain links TRBV6-6 with TRBJ1-6; a weak D match, TRBD1 (6 bases). CDR1 and CDR2 (germline): MNHNY, SVGAGI (reference sequence). This CDR3 spans 17 amino acids. The V end was cut by 0 bases, the J end by 8 bases, with 17 bases between. This CDR3 reads CASSYSWYRERDSPLHF. Here the CDR3 DNA reads TGTGCCAGCAGTTACTCCTGGTACAGGGAGCGAGATTCACCCCTCCACTTT.

This clonotype was detected many times. The chain joins TRBV20-1 to TRBJ2-2, with D maybe TRBD1 (5 bases). V lost 5 bases and J 2 bases, leaving 15 bases between the germline ends. Per germline, CDR1 DFQATT and CDR2 SNEGSKA (reference sequence). The CDR3 totals 15 residues. The CDR3, as DNA: TGCAGTGCTCGTGAGGCAGGGATTAACACCGGGGAGCTGTTTTTT. It encodes CSAREAGINTGELFF.

V usage is TRBV28 and J usage is TRBJ2-3, with 8 bases lining up with TRBD2. The CDR3 length is 16 residues. Per germline, CDR1 MDHEN and CDR2 SYDVKM. The V gene end was trimmed by 1 base and the J gene end by 5 bases; junction bases not matched to a gene: 8. In DNA form, the CDR3 reads TGTGCCAGCAGTTTATCTAAGCCGGGAGGGGAAGATACGCAGTATTTT. This translates into CASSLSKPGGEDTQYF.

V and J are TRBV5-4 and TRBJ2-6; TRBD1 aligns across 9 bases. Germline CDR1 SGHNT, CDR2 YYREEE (reference sequence). The CDR3 is made up of 20 amino acids. Trimming at V came to 0 bases and at J to 0 bases, leaving 10 bases not matched to a gene. The CDR3 protein is CASSLGDRVLTLSGANVLTF. CDR3 bases: TGTGCCAGCAGCTTGGGGGACAGGGTGTTAACTCTCTCTGGGGCCAACGTCCTGACTTTC.

The chain joins TRBV7-9 to TRBJ2-3; TRBD2 aligns across 11 bases. V shed 0 bases, J shed 3 bases, and the junction held 5 bases outside the gene matches. The germline V gene encodes CDR1 SEHNR and CDR2 FQNEAQ (reference sequence). The CDR3 loop spans 17 amino acids. The CDR3: CASSLALAGGPTDTQYF. For the CDR3, the DNA is TGTGCCAGCAGCTTAGCGCTAGCGGGGGGCCCAACAGATACGCAGTATTTT.

The sample holds a few counts of this clonotype. The DNA for the CDR3 is TGCAGCGTTGACGAACTAGCCAAAAACATTCAGTACTTC. Residues: CSVDELAKNIQYF. The gene calls are TRBV29-1 and TRBJ2-4; D uncertain. This CDR3 has 13 residues. Germline V gives CDR1 SQVTM, CDR2 ANQGSEA. Trimming took off 3 bases at V and 0 bases at J, with 6 bases between the two ends.

The chain links TRBV28 to TRBJ2-5; 7 bases are a match to TRBD2. This CDR3 contains 18 residues. Germline V gives CDR1 MDHEN, CDR2 SYDVKM. J gave up 5 bases and V 2 bases, and 17 bases lay outside the gene matches. This CDR3 reads CASSLLLVGLAERETQYF. In DNA, the CDR3 is TGTGCCAGCAGTTTACTCCTAGTGGGGCTAGCGGAGAGGGAGACCCAGTACTTC.

In its sample, this clonotype was seen a few times. The rearrangement links TRBV20-1 to TRBJ1-2, with TRBD1 matching over 9 bases. The CDR3 spans 12 residues. CDR1 DFQATT and CDR2 SNEGSKA come from the germline V gene (reference sequence). J was trimmed by 4 bases and V by 5 bases; bases with no gene match: 2. CDR3 in DNA: TGCAGTGCTGGACAGGGGCCCTATGGCTACACCTTC. Its translation is CSAGQGPYGYTF.

This clonotype has just a few counts. This rearrangement joins TRBV5-5 to TRBJ1-6; no firm D call. Germline loops: CDR1 SGHKS, CDR2 YYEKEE (reference sequence). The CDR3 consists of 12 residues. Trimming took off 3 bases at V and 10 bases at J, with 8 bases between the two ends. CDR3 DNA: TGTGCCAGCAGCTCTGAAGAATCACCCCTCCACTTT. Translated, it gives CASSSEESPLHF.